The clone carrying this T cell receptor (beta chain) was seen a few times. The antigen is undetermined. This sample is drawn from a study of T cells after yellow fever vaccination. General observations from the study: Reappearing after the booster were most of the clones from primary vaccination (96% CD4, 88% CD8). A small share of clonotypes appeared in both CD4 and CD8 compartments.

The TCR cDNA carried a universal primer site and UMIs from 5'RACE template switching. TCRdb re-called the 5' RACE reads through MiXCR, storing one row per CDR3 protein. The table includes 300,000 to 350,000 distinct CDR3 sequences, around 4.1% detected once. The source material was PBMCs, sampled 5 days after the yellow fever booster vaccination. The clonotype originates from a man aged 18 to 30 who received the YFV17D yellow fever vaccine.

CDR3 region: CASSEGWGRTDTQYF. The CDR3 DNA sequence: TGCGCCAGCAGCGAAGGATGGGGTAGGACAGATACGCAGTATTTT. V and J are TRBV4-3 and TRBJ2-3, with D unclear. V was clipped by 5 bases and J by 3 bases, with 15 bases between them. The CDR3 runs to 15 residues. Germline CDR1 reads LGHNA; CDR2 reads YSLEER.